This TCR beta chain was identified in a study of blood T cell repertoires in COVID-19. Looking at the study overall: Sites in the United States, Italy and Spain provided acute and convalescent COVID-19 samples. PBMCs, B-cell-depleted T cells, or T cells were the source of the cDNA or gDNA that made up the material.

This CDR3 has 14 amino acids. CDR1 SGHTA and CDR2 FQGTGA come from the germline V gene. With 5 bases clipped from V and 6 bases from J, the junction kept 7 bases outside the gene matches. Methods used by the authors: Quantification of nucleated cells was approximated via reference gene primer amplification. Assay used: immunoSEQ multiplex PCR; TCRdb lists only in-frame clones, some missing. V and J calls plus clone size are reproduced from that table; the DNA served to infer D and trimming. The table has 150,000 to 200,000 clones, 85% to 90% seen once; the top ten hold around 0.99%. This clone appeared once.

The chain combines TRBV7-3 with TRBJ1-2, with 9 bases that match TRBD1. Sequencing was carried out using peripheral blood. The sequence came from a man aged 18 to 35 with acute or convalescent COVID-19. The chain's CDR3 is CASSPGQGTDGYTF. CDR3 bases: TGTGCCAGCAGCCCGGGACAGGGCACGGATGGCTACACCTTC.